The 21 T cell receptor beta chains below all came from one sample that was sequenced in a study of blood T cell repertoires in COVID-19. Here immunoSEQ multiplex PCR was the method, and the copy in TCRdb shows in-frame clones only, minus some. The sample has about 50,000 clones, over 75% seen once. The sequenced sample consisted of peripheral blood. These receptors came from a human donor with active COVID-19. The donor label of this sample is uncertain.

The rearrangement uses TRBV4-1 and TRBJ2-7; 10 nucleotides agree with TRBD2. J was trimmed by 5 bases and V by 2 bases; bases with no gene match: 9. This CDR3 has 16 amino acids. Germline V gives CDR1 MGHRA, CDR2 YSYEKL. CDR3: CASSQPTGTSEDEQYF. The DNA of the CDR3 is TGCGCCAGCAGCCAACCGACCGGGACTAGCGAGGACGAGCAGTACTTC.

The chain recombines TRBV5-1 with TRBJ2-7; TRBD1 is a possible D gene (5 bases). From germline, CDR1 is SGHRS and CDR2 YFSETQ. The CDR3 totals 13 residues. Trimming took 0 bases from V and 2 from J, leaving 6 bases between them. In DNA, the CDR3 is TGCGCCAGCAGCTTGGCAGGGACCTACGAGCAGTACTTC. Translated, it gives CASSLAGTYEQYF.

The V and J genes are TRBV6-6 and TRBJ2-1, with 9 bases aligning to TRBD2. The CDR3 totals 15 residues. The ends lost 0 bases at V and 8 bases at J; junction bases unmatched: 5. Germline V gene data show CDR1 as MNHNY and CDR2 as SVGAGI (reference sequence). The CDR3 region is CASSYSLAGRYEQFF. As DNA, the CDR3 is TGTGCCAGCAGTTACTCCCTAGCGGGGAGGTATGAGCAGTTCTTC.

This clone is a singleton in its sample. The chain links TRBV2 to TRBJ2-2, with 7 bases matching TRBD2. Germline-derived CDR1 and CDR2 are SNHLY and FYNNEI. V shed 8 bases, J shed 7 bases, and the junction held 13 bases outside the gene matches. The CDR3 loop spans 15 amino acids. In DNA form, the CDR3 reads TGTGCCAGCCTGGGGGGGACCCAAATCGTCGGGGAGCTGTTTTTT. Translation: CASLGGTQIVGELFF.

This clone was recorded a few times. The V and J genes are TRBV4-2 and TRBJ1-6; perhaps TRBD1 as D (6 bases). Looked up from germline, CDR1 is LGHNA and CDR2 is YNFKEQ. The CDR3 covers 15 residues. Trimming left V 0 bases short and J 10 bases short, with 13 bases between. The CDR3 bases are TGTGCCAGCAGCCAAGAGTCCAGGGGTTGGTCACCCCTCCACTTT. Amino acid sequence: CASSQESRGWSPLHF.

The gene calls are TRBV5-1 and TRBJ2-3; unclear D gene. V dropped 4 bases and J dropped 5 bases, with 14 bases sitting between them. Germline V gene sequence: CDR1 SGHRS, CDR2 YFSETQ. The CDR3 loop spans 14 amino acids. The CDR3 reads CASSLIGGLDTQYF. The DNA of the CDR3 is TGCGCCAGCAGCCTCATCGGCGGCTTAGATACGCAGTATTTT.

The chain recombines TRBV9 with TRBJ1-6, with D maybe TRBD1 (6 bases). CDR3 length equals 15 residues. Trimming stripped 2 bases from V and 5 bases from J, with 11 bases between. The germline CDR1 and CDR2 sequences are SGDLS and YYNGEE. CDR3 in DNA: TGTGCCAGCAGCGTCGGGGGGGCCAATAATTCACCCCTCCACTTT. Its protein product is CASSVGGANNSPLHF.

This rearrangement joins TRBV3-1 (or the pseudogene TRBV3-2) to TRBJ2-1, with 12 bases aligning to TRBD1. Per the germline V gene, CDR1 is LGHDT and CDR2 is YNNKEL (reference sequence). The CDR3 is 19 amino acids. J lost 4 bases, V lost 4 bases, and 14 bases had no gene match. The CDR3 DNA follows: TGTGCCAGCAGCCGGGACAGGGGGCCATCGATGGGTATATACAATGAGCAGTTCTTC. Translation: CASSRDRGPSMGIYNEQFF.

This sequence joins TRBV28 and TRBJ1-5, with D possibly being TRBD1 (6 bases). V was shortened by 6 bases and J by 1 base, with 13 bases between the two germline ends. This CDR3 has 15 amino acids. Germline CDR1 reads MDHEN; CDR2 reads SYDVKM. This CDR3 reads CASRERTASNQPQHF. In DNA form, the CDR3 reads TGTGCCAGCAGGGAGAGGACAGCCAGCAATCAGCCCCAGCATTTT.

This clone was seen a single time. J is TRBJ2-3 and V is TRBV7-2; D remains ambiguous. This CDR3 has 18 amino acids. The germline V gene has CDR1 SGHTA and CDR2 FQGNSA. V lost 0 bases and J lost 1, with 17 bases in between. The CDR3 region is CASSLAMADFWGTDTQYF. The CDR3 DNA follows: TGTGCCAGCAGCTTAGCTATGGCTGACTTTTGGGGCACAGATACGCAGTATTTT.

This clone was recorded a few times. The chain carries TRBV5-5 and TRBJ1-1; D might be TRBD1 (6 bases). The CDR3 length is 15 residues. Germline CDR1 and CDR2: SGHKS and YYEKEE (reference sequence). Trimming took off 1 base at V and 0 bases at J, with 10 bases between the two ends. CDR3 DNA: TGTGCCAGCAGCTTGCCGGGGACACTGAACACTGAAGCTTTCTTT. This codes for CASSLPGTLNTEAFF.

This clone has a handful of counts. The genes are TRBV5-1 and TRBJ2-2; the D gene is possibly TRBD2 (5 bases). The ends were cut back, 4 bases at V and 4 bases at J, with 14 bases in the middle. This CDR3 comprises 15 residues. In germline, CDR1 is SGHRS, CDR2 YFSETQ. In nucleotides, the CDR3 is TGCGCCAGCAGCAAAGGAGCGGATCCCACCGGGGAGCTGTTTTTT. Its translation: CASSKGADPTGELFF.

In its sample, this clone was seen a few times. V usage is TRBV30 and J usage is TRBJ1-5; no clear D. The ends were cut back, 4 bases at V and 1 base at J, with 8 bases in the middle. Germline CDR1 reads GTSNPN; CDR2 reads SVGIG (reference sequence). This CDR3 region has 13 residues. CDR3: CAWMGRSNQPQHF. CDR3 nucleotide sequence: TGTGCCTGGATGGGGAGGAGCAATCAGCCCCAGCATTTT.

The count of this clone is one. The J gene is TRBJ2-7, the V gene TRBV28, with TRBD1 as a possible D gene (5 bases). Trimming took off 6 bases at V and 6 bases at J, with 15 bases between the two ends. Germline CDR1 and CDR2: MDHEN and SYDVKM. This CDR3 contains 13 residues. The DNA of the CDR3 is TGTGCCAGCAGAGACCTCGACAGAGCCGAGCAGTACTTC. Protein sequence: CASRDLDRAEQYF.

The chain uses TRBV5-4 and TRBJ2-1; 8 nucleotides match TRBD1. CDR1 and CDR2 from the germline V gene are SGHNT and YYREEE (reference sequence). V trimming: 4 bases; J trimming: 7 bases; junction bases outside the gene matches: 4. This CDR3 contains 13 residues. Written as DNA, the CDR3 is TGTGCCAGCAGCCCGACAGGGGTGAATGAGCAGTTCTTC. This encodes CASSPTGVNEQFF.

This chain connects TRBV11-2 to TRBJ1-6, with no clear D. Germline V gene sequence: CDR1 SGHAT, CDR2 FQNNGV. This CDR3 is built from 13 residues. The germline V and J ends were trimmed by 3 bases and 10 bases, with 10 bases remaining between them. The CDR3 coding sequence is TGTGCCAGCAGCTTCTTGCAGGTATCACCCCTCCACTTT. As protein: CASSFLQVSPLHF.

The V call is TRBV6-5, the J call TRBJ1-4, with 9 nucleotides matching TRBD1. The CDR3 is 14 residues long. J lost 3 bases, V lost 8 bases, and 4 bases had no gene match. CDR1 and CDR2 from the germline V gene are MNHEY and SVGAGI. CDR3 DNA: TGTGCCAGCCGGACAGGGGTTTCTAATGAAAAACTGTTTTTT. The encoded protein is CASRTGVSNEKLFF.

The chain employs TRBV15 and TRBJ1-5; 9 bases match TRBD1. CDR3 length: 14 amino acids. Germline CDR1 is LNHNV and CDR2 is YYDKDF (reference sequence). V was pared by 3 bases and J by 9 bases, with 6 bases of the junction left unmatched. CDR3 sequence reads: CATSRTGGRWPQHF. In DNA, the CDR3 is TGTGCCACCAGCAGGACAGGGGGGCGATGGCCCCAGCATTTT.

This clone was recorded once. DNA for the CDR3: TGTGCCAGCTCTACCCGGGACAGGCCTGGAAACACCATATATTTT. Its protein product is CASSTRDRPGNTIYF. The chain links TRBV28 to TRBJ1-3; TRBD1 matches at 8 bases. The V and J ends lost 8 bases and 2 bases, in that order; junction bases with no gene match: 8. This CDR3 spans 15 amino acids. Germline V gene sequence: CDR1 MDHEN, CDR2 SYDVKM.

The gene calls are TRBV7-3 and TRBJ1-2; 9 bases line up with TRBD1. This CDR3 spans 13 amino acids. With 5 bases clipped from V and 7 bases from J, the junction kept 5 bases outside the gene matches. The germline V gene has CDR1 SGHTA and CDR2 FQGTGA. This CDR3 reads CASSRDRAGGYTF. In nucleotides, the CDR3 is TGTGCCAGCAGCCGGGACAGGGCGGGTGGCTACACCTTC.

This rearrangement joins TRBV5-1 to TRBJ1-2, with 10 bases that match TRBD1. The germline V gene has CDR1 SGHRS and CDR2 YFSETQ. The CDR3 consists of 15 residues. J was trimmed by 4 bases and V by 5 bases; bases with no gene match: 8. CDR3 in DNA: TGCGCCAGCAGTCCCGGACAGGGGGTCCTCTATGGCTACACCTTC. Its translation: CASSPGQGVLYGYTF.